This T cell receptor (beta chain) was found in a study of shared clonotypes between healthy human individuals. Findings and limits, study-wide: Larger richness was generally estimated for naive than memory subsets. Some clonotypes were shared by all four sorted-subset donors, while others were not shared. The non-shared ones had lower generation probabilities than the shared ones. Around 4.9% of naive CD4 clonotypes were shared across four donors.

A note on this clone: Its antigen remains unidentified.

CD45RO negativity and positive selection for CCR7 defined naive CD8 cells, a population that excluded terminally differentiated effector memory CD45RA+ cells. TCRdb's copy holds only in-frame clones and misses some; the assay was immunoSEQ multiplex PCR. Among about 2.1 million clones listed, approximately 92% were seen once. This receptor was taken from a man aged 18 to 29 in good health. Some clones in this sample may be carry-over from other donors' samples. Sample: naive CD8+ T cells from PBMCs.

CDR3 nucleotide sequence: TGTGCCAGCAGCCTCAAACCGGGGACTCAAGAGACCCAGTACTTC. Translation: CASSLKPGTQETQYF. The J gene is TRBJ2-5, the V gene TRBV27; maybe TRBD2 (6 bases). The CDR3 spans 15 residues. Germline CDR1 reads MNHEY; CDR2 reads SMNVEV (reference sequence). Trimming took 6 bases from V and 2 from J, leaving 16 bases between them.